This T cell receptor (beta chain) comes out of a study of T cells in Graves' hyperthyroidism and ophthalmopathy. Across the whole study: Peripheral blood sampling occurred at initial diagnosis, before any treatment. Whole-study results and caveats: Separation of ophthalmopathy from stable hyperthyroidism was achieved by a 13 V-J model.

The TCR beta CDR3 regions underwent amplification using RNA transcripts as the source. RT-PCR in the first round (using the HTBI primer set) targeted the TCR CDR3. One entry per CDR3 protein, called by TCRdb with MiXCR from the multiplex PCR reads. The repertoire includes fewer than 700,000 distinct CDR3 sequences, 15% to 20% of them detected once, and approximately 3.8% sits in the top ten. Lactation, pregnancy, other autoimmune disease or uncontrolled infection led to exclusion of patients. This clonotype was seen at least ten times. Its antigen remains unidentified. The material sequenced was blood. This receptor was taken from a woman aged 25 to 39 with Graves' hyperthyroidism.

CDR3 coding DNA: TGTGCCAGCAGTTTATCCAGCGGGAGTTTGTACGAGCAGTACTTC. Protein: CASSLSSGSLYEQYF. The chain links TRBV27 to TRBJ2-7; 8 bases fit TRBD2. After removal of 0 bases from V and 4 bases from J, the junction contained 5 bases not matched to a gene. The germline CDR1 and CDR2 sequences are MNHEY and SMNVEV (reference sequence). The CDR3 is 15 residues long.